These 23 T cell receptor beta chains were sequenced from one sample in a study of cytomegalovirus exposure and HLA in healthy donors. TCRdb's copy holds only in-frame clones and misses some; the assay was immunoSEQ multiplex PCR. The sample holds approximately 120,000 clones, around nine tenths seen once. Material for sequencing was PBMCs. The receptors stem from a young woman in good health and CMV-seronegative.

This chain joins TRBV5-1 and TRBJ1-1; 8 nucleotides line up with TRBD1. The CDR3 contains 14 residues. Germline-derived CDR1 and CDR2 are SGHRS and YFSETQ. V was pared by 3 bases and J by 4 bases, with 5 bases of the junction left unmatched. CDR3 bases: TGCGCCAGCAGCTCAGACAGGGGAGGCACTGAAGCTTTCTTT. It codes for CASSSDRGGTEAFF. Filled out from reference TRBV5-1 and TRBJ1-1, the complete variable domain reads KAGVTQTPRYLIKTRGQQVTLSCSPISGHRSVSWYQQTPGQGLQFLFEYFSETQRNKGNFPGRFSGRQFSNSRSEMNVSTLELGDSALYLCASSSDRGGTEAFFGQGTRLTVV.

The chain links TRBV28 to TRBJ1-2; no definite D call. The V and J ends lost 2 bases and 8 bases respectively, with 12 bases between them. This CDR3 comprises 13 residues. Germline CDR1 is MDHEN and CDR2 is SYDVKM. The CDR3 is CASSLDVGYGYTF. The DNA of the CDR3 is TGTGCCAGCAGTTTAGACGTCGGGTACGGCTACACCTTC.

The CDR3 reads CASSLELAQSTDTQYF. The CDR3, as DNA: TGTGCCAGCAGCCTGGAGCTAGCCCAAAGCACAGATACGCAGTATTTT. This chain links TRBV5-4 with TRBJ2-3; a possible D gene is TRBD2 (5 bases). This CDR3 comprises 16 residues. CDR1 and CDR2 from the germline V gene are SGHNT and YYREEE (reference sequence). Trimming removed 4 bases at V and 0 bases at J, with 15 bases between.

The V call is TRBV19, the J call TRBJ2-7, with 10 bases fitting TRBD2. The germline V gene encodes CDR1 LNHDA and CDR2 SQIVND (reference sequence). V shed 0 bases and J 4 bases; nucleotides not matched to a gene: 3. This CDR3 has 15 residues. CDR3: CASSIDASGGYEQYF. The CDR3 DNA follows: TGTGCCAGTAGTATAGATGCTAGCGGGGGTTACGAGCAGTACTTC.

The rearrangement uses TRBV7-2 and TRBJ2-3; 7 bases align to TRBD2. CDR1 is SGHTA, CDR2 FQGNSA, per germline. This CDR3 comprises 15 residues. J was trimmed by 0 bases and V by 5 bases; bases with no gene match: 5. The CDR3 spells CASSRGEGSTDTQYF. In nucleotides, the CDR3 is TGTGCCAGCAGCCGAGGGGAGGGAAGCACAGATACGCAGTATTTT. The whole variable domain, filled in from reference TRBV7-2 and TRBJ2-3, reads GAGVSQSPSNKVTEKGKDVELRCDPISGHTALYWYRQSLGQGLEFLIYFQGNSAPDKSGLPSDRFSAERTGGSVSTLTIQRTQQEDSAVYLCASSRGEGSTDTQYFGPGTRLTVL.

The chain uses TRBV19 and TRBJ2-7; TRBD2 aligns across 7 bases. Germline V gives CDR1 LNHDA, CDR2 SQIVND (reference sequence). The CDR3 loop spans 14 amino acids. The V gene end was trimmed by 2 bases and the J gene end by 5 bases; junction bases not matched to a gene: 6. The CDR3 region has the DNA TGTGCCAGTAGTATAATGCTAGCGGAGAACGAGCAGTACTTC. Its protein product is CASSIMLAENEQYF.

This chain joins TRBV27 and TRBJ2-7; 10 nucleotides match TRBD2. This CDR3 region has 15 residues. Germline V gene sequence: CDR1 MNHEY, CDR2 SMNVEV (reference sequence). The V and J ends lost 5 bases and 5 bases, in that order; junction bases with no gene match: 9. CDR3 bases: TGTGCCAGCAGTCCCCCTCCTAGCGGGAGAGACGAGCAGTACTTC. It encodes CASSPPPSGRDEQYF.

The chain couples TRBV19 to TRBJ1-1; D is possibly TRBD1 (6 bases). There are 17 residues in the CDR3. Between the trimmed V and J ends, which lost 3 bases and 5 bases, there was a span of 22 bases. Germline V CDR1 and CDR2: LNHDA, SQIVND (reference sequence). CDR3 DNA: TGTGCCAGTAGTATTTTAACAGGGAAAGGTGTAGAGACTGAAGCTTTCTTT. This translates into CASSILTGKGVETEAFF. Full variable domain (rest looked up from reference TRBV19 and TRBJ1-1): DGGITQSPKYLFRKEGQNVTLSCEQNLNHDAMYWYRQDPGQGLRLIYYSQIVNDFQKGDIAEGYSVSREKKESFPLTVTSAQKNPTAFYLCASSILTGKGVETEAFFGQGTRLTVV.

The J gene is TRBJ2-1, the V gene TRBV5-4, with D unclear. Trimming cost V 1 base and J 5 bases, with 4 bases left between them. The germline V gene encodes CDR1 SGHNT and CDR2 YYREEE (reference sequence). There are 12 residues in the CDR3. In DNA, the CDR3 is TGTGCCAGCAGCTTGCTTCACAATGAGCAGTTCTTC. It codes for CASSLLHNEQFF. The complete variable domain, with remaining parts taken from reference TRBV5-4 and TRBJ2-1, reads ETGVTQSPTHLIKTRGQQVTLRCSSQSGHNTVSWYQQALGQGPQFIFQYYREEENGRGNFPPRFSGLQFPNYSSELNVNALELDDSALYLCASSLLHNEQFFGPGTRLTVL.

The V call is TRBV7-2, the J call TRBJ2-7; 7 bases are a match to TRBD2. The length of the CDR3 is 14 residues. V shed 3 bases, J shed 3 bases, and the junction held 5 bases outside the gene matches. Per the germline V gene, CDR1 is SGHTA and CDR2 is FQGNSA. The CDR3 sequence is CASSFGAGVYEQYF. CDR3 sequence (DNA): TGTGCCAGCAGCTTTGGTGCGGGAGTCTACGAGCAGTACTTC.

This sequence joins TRBV7-9 and TRBJ2-5; TRBD1 aligns across 9 bases. The germline gives CDR1 SEHNR, CDR2 FQNEAQ (reference sequence). V lost 6 bases and J lost 0; bases outside the gene matches: 2. CDR3 size: 14 residues. The CDR3 nucleotides are TGTGCCAGCAGAAGACAGGGGGACCAAGAGACCCAGTACTTC. Translating it yields CASRRQGDQETQYF.

The chain has TRBV6-5 and TRBJ1-5; D not resolved. V dropped 2 bases and J dropped 6 bases, with 8 bases sitting between them. This CDR3 comprises 13 residues. Germline V CDR1 and CDR2: MNHEY, SVGAGI. The DNA for the CDR3 is TGTGCCAGCAGTTACGAAGCGCGTCAGCCCCAGCATTTT. Translated: CASSYEARQPQHF.

The chain recombines TRBV27 with TRBJ2-4; 8 nucleotides agree with TRBD1. The CDR3 length is 20 residues. V shed 4 bases and J 1 base; nucleotides not matched to a gene: 18. Looked up from germline, CDR1 is MNHEY and CDR2 is SMNVEV (reference sequence). CDR3 nucleotide sequence: TGTGCCAGCAGTTCCGCACCATACCGGGACAGGAATAATGCCAAAAACATTCAGTACTTC. Its translation is CASSSAPYRDRNNAKNIQYF.

V gene TRBV5-1 combines with J gene TRBJ2-7, with 7 bases that match TRBD1. The CDR3 runs 14 residues. Losses at the gene ends were 4 bases for V and 2 bases for J; bases not matched to a gene: 6. The germline gives CDR1 SGHRS, CDR2 YFSETQ. The CDR3 sequence is CASSPWDSPYEQYF. DNA of the CDR3: TGCGCCAGCAGCCCGTGGGACAGTCCCTACGAGCAGTACTTC. Complete variable domain (other parts from reference TRBV5-1 and TRBJ2-7): KAGVTQTPRYLIKTRGQQVTLSCSPISGHRSVSWYQQTPGQGLQFLFEYFSETQRNKGNFPGRFSGRQFSNSRSEMNVSTLELGDSALYLCASSPWDSPYEQYFGPGTRLTVT.

The V gene is TRBV2, the J gene TRBJ1-1; 11 bases match TRBD1. This CDR3 has 14 amino acids. Per the germline V gene, CDR1 is SNHLY and CDR2 is FYNNEI. Germline trimming cut 6 bases from V and 5 bases from J; bases unmatched to any gene: 5. CDR3 coding DNA: TGTGCCAGCAGCGGGACAGGGGGAAGGACTGAAGCTTTCTTT. Translating gives CASSGTGGRTEAFF.

The chain couples TRBV4-1 to TRBJ2-1; D remains ambiguous. Germline V gene lookup returns CDR1 MGHRA and CDR2 YSYEKL. The V gene lost 1 base and the J gene lost 1 base, with 8 bases spanning the gap. The CDR3 is 15 residues long. As DNA, the CDR3 is TGCGCCAGCAGCCAAGCCGGAGAATCCTACAATGAGCAGTTCTTC. As protein: CASSQAGESYNEQFF.

The V call is TRBV10-3, the J call TRBJ2-7; possible D gene TRBD2, 5 bases. The CDR3 loop spans 13 amino acids. Germline-derived CDR1 and CDR2 are ENHRY and SYGVKD. CDR3 residues: CATRDGISYEQYF. The CDR3 DNA sequence: TGTGCTACCAGAGACGGGATCTCCTACGAGCAGTACTTC.

This chain joins TRBV7-9 and TRBJ1-1; possible D gene TRBD1, 6 bases. Germline CDR1 reads SEHNR; CDR2 reads FQNEAQ (reference sequence). This CDR3 has 15 residues. V was pared by 5 bases and J by 0 bases, with 13 bases between. CDR3 nucleotide sequence: TGTGCCAGCAGCCCGGAGACAGGAGTGAACACTGAAGCTTTCTTT. Residues: CASSPETGVNTEAFF.

As regards this clone: Other DNA sequences in the same sample also yield this CDR3. This chain joins TRBV28 and TRBJ1-5; TRBD1 aligns across 7 bases. J gave up 6 bases and V 3 bases, and 8 bases lay outside the gene matches. Germline CDR1 MDHEN, CDR2 SYDVKM. The CDR3 spans 15 residues. CDR3: CASSFRQGRGQPQHF. The CDR3 DNA follows: TGTGCCAGCAGTTTCCGACAGGGCAGGGGTCAGCCCCAGCATTTT.

V and J are TRBV5-1 and TRBJ2-2; weak D call: TRBD1 (5 bases). Germline loops: CDR1 SGHRS, CDR2 YFSETQ. This CDR3 contains 18 residues. V dropped 3 bases and J dropped 2 bases, with 20 bases sitting between them. This CDR3 reads CASSSATEISYNTGELFF. The CDR3 DNA is TGCGCCAGCAGCTCCGCGACAGAGATCTCTTATAACACCGGGGAGCTGTTTTTT.

A single count supports this clone. The CDR3 sequence is CASRGTPSGNTIYF. The CDR3 coding sequence is TGTGCCAGCCGCGGGACTCCTTCTGGAAACACCATATATTTT. This chain joins TRBV28 and TRBJ1-3; D is possibly TRBD1 (5 bases). This CDR3 has 14 amino acids. Germline loops: CDR1 MDHEN, CDR2 SYDVKM. Trimming removed 8 bases at V and 1 base at J, with 12 bases between.

The chain recombines TRBV4-1 with TRBJ1-2; D ambiguous. In germline, CDR1 is MGHRA, CDR2 YSYEKL. Trimming removed 3 bases at V and 8 bases at J, with 13 bases between. The CDR3 sequence is 13 residues long. CDR3 region: CASSHRWGVGYTF. CDR3 DNA: TGCGCCAGCAGCCACCGATGGGGAGTCGGCTACACCTTC.

The V gene is TRBV19, the J gene TRBJ1-1, with TRBD1 identical over 8 bases. This CDR3 is built from 13 residues. V lost 6 bases to trimming and J lost 5 bases; unmatched junction nucleotides: 5. Per the germline V gene, CDR1 is LNHDA and CDR2 is SQIVND (reference sequence). In nucleotides, the CDR3 is TGTGCCAGTAGGGGGACAGGAAGGACTGAAGCTTTCTTT. It translates to CASRGTGRTEAFF. Using reference TRBV19 and TRBJ1-1 for the parts outside the CDR3, the full variable domain is DGGITQSPKYLFRKEGQNVTLSCEQNLNHDAMYWYRQDPGQGLRLIYYSQIVNDFQKGDIAEGYSVSREKKESFPLTVTSAQKNPTAFYLCASRGTGRTEAFFGQGTRLTVV.